This is a list of T cell receptor beta chains from one sample in a study of cytomegalovirus exposure and HLA in healthy donors. Assay used: immunoSEQ multiplex PCR; TCRdb lists only in-frame clones, some missing. The table includes over 100,000 clones, less than 85% detected once. Sequences were obtained from PBMCs. The receptors here all came from a man aged 40-55 years in good health and CMV-seronegative. Each CDR3 is given with its conserved first and last residue. The D gene is left open where the match is weak. Size values are once, few and many counts, or a class for expanded clones, and some rows have none.

TRBJ2-2 | - | TRBV7-6 | - | CASSPTPLQGGELFF | TGTGCCAGCAGCCCCACCCCGTTGCAGGGCGGGGAGCTGTTTTTT
TRBJ1-1 | - | TRBV5-1 | once | CASSQTLVTEAFF | TGCGCCAGCAGCCAAACTTTAGTCACTGAAGCTTTCTTT
TRBJ2-4 | - | TRBV19 | - | CASSTRPEGALNIQYF | TGTGCCAGTAGTACAAGACCGGAGGGAGCCCTTAACATTCAGTACTTC
TRBJ2-3 | - | TRBV9 | - | CASSVGSRMPTDTQYF | TGTGCCAGCAGCGTAGGGTCTAGAATGCCCACAGATACGCAGTATTTT
TRBJ2-1 | TRBD2 | TRBV9 | - | CASSVVGSGLTSSYNEQFF | TGTGCCAGCAGCGTAGTGGGTAGCGGGCTAACGAGCTCCTACAATGAGCAGTTCTTC
TRBJ2-7 | TRBD1 | TRBV28 | - | CASSSDRVGSYEQYF | TGTGCCAGCAGCTCAGACAGGGTAGGCTCCTACGAGCAGTACTTC
TRBJ1-5 | - | TRBV12-5 | - | CASVLDLQGFSNQPQHF | TGTGCTAGTGTTCTGGACCTACAGGGATTCAGCAATCAGCCCCAGCATTTT
TRBJ2-7 | TRBD1 | TRBV30 | - | CAWSVRGPRDYEQYF | TGTGCCTGGAGTGTCAGGGGGCCGAGGGACTACGAGCAGTACTTC
TRBJ2-1 | - | TRBV5-1 | - | CASSPGSEIEQFF | TGCGCCAGCAGCCCGGGGAGCGAAATTGAGCAGTTCTTC
TRBJ1-1 | - | TRBV19 | - | CASSMDRNTEAFF | TGTGCCAGTAGTATGGACAGGAACACTGAAGCTTTCTTT
TRBJ2-1 | TRBD2 | TRBV7-9 | - | CASRSGLAGGGEQFF | TGTGCCAGCAGGAGTGGACTAGCGGGGGGAGGTGAGCAGTTCTTC
TRBJ2-1 | TRBD2 | TRBV7-8 | once | CASSLVASGSGEQFF | TGTGCCAGCAGCTTAGTGGCTAGCGGGTCCGGGGAGCAGTTCTTC
TRBJ2-6 | - | TRBV7-3 | once | CASSLIGTPNSGANVLTF | TGTGCCAGCAGCTTAATTGGGACACCGAACTCTGGGGCCAACGTCCTGACTTTC
TRBJ1-2 | - | TRBV5-1 | - | CASSWDLNEGVYGYTF | TGCGCCAGCAGCTGGGACTTAAACGAAGGGGTCTATGGCTACACCTTC
TRBJ2-1 | TRBD2 | TRBV7-2 | - | CASSLGLAGGPNEQFF | TGTGCCAGCAGCTTGGGACTAGCGGGGGGGCCGAATGAGCAGTTCTTC
TRBJ2-6 | TRBD1 | TRBV6-5 | - | CASSKRTGTHVLTF | TGTGCCAGCAGTAAAAGGACAGGGACGCATGTCCTGACTTTC
TRBJ2-7 | - | TRBV5-6 | - | CASSLESSYEQYF | TGTGCCAGCAGCTTGGAGAGCTCCTACGAGCAGTACTTC
TRBJ1-5 | TRBD1 | TRBV6-1 | - | CASRDRGGIEPQHF | TGTGCCAGCAGGGACAGGGGGGGAATAGAGCCCCAGCATTTT
TRBJ2-2 | - | TRBV11-1 | - | CASSLGESSNTGELFF | TGTGCCAGCAGCTTAGGAGAGAGCTCGAACACCGGGGAGCTGTTTTTT
TRBJ2-3 | - | TRBV5-8 | - | CASSLAGSSADTQYF | TGTGCCAGCAGCTTGGCCGGGAGTAGCGCAGATACGCAGTATTTT
TRBJ1-2 | - | TRBV13 | - | CASSLTATGIDYGYTF | TGTGCCAGCAGCTTAACCGCGACAGGCATCGACTATGGCTACACCTTC
TRBJ1-5 | - | TRBV27 | - | CASSLNRETPQHF | TGTGCCAGCAGTTTAAACAGGGAGACCCCCCAGCATTTT
TRBJ2-1 | TRBD2 | TRBV27 | once | CASSLRGDSYNEQFF | TGTGCCAGCAGCCTCCGGGGGGACTCCTACAATGAGCAGTTCTTC
TRBJ1-2 | - | TRBV30 | - | CAWKSWAGYTF | TGTGCCTGGAAAAGTTGGGCGGGCTACACCTTC
TRBJ1-2 | - | TRBV5-1 | - | CASSFRDGRDLGGYGYTF | TGCGCCAGCAGCTTCCGGGACGGTAGAGATCTAGGGGGATATGGCTACACCTTC
TRBJ1-1 | - | TRBV4-3 | - | CASSQETPGGGPRNTEAFF | TGCGCCAGCAGCCAAGAAACCCCCGGAGGCGGACCGCGCAACACTGAAGCTTTCTTT
TRBJ1-6 | - | TRBV5-6 | - | CASPSRVGGEDSPLHF | TGTGCCAGCCCGTCCCGGGTGGGAGGGGAGGATTCACCCCTCCACTTT
TRBJ1-5 | - | TRBV5-4 | - | CASSLGGPDSNQPQHF | TGTGCCAGCAGCTTGGGGGGCCCTGATAGCAATCAGCCCCAGCATTTT
TRBJ1-4 | - | TRBV10-1 | once | CASSDSTNEKLFF | TGCGCCAGCAGTGACAGTACTAATGAAAAACTGTTTTTT
TRBJ1-2 | TRBD1 | TRBV5-5 | - | CASSPTTGVHGYTF | TGTGCCAGCAGCCCCACCACAGGGGTTCATGGCTACACCTTC
TRBJ1-1 | - | TRBV5-4 | - | CASSLQDRVNTEAFF | TGTGCCAGCAGCTTGCAAGATCGGGTGAACACTGAAGCTTTCTTT
TRBJ1-2 | - | TRBV9 | once | CASSVASSARLGYTF | TGTGCCAGCAGCGTAGCTTCCAGCGCCCGGTTGGGCTACACCTTC
TRBJ2-7 | TRBD2 | TRBV12-5 | - | CASGLVGGGAYEQYF | TGTGCTAGTGGTTTAGTTGGCGGGGGGGCCTACGAGCAGTACTTC
TRBJ2-7 | - | TRBV5-1 | - | CASSMGLYEQYF | TGCGCCAGCAGCATGGGACTCTACGAGCAGTACTTC
TRBJ2-1 | TRBD1 | TRBV18 | - | CASSPPDRPSSYNEQFF | TGTGCCAGCTCACCCCCGGACAGGCCGAGCTCCTACAATGAGCAGTTCTTC
TRBJ2-3 | TRBD2 | TRBV12-5 | - | CASGLASGGGGTDTQYF | TGTGCTAGTGGTTTGGCTAGCGGGGGGGGCGGTACAGATACGCAGTATTTT
TRBJ2-2 | TRBD2 | TRBV11-2 | once | CASSSWGSGGTGELFF | TGTGCCAGCAGCTCTTGGGGTAGCGGGGGAACCGGGGAGCTGTTTTTT
TRBJ2-5 | TRBD2 | TRBV9 | - | CASSPPPGLAEMGETQYF | TGTGCCAGCAGCCCGCCCCCTGGACTAGCGGAGATGGGAGAGACCCAGTACTTC
TRBJ2-1 | TRBD2 | TRBV5-1 | - | CASSLVAGGHYNEQFF | TGCGCCAGCAGCTTGGTAGCGGGGGGACATTACAATGAGCAGTTCTTC
TRBJ1-2 | TRBD1 | TRBV2 | - | CASKTGTTYGYTF | TGTGCCAGCAAGACAGGGACAACGTATGGCTACACCTTC
TRBJ1-2 | TRBD1 | TRBV6-5 | - | CASSRDRGSYGYTF | TGTGCCAGCAGTAGGGACAGGGGCAGCTATGGCTACACCTTC
TRBJ2-7 | TRBD1 | TRBV19 | - | CASSSGQGPYEQYF | TGTGCCAGTAGTTCCGGACAGGGACCTTACGAGCAGTACTTC
TRBJ2-7 | TRBD2 | TRBV6-6 | - | CASSRSTSVNEQYF | TGTGCCAGCAGCCGCTCGACTAGCGTCAACGAGCAGTACTTC
TRBJ1-2 | - | TRBV6-6 | - | CASSQGFEVSGYTF | TGTGCCAGCAGCCAGGGGTTCGAGGTGAGCGGCTACACCTTC
TRBJ2-1 | TRBD2 | TRBV7-3 | - | CASSSSGGLNNEQFF | TGTGCCAGCAGCTCCAGCGGGGGCTTAAACAATGAGCAGTTCTTC
TRBJ2-7 | - | TRBV5-1 | once | CASSLYSSYEQYF | TGCGCCAGCAGCCTCTACTCTAGTTACGAGCAGTACTTC
TRBJ1-1 | - | TRBV5-6 | - | CASSSPEAVNTEAFF | TGTGCCAGCAGCAGCCCCGAAGCGGTGAACACTGAAGCTTTCTTT
TRBJ1-6 | TRBD1 | TRBV7-2 | few | CASSRTGYNSPLHF | TGTGCCAGCAGCCGGACAGGGTATAATTCACCCCTCCACTTT
TRBJ2-3 | - | TRBV7-6 | few | CASSPHGTDTQYF | TGTGCCAGCAGCCCCCACGGGACAGATACGCAGTATTTT
TRBJ2-2 | - | TRBV18 | - | CASSPPSVSNTGELFF | TGTGCCAGCTCACCACCAAGCGTCTCAAACACCGGGGAGCTGTTTTTT
TRBJ2-2 | TRBD2 | TRBV5-6 | - | CASSLAPRGDTGELFF | TGTGCCAGCAGCTTGGCCCCACGGGGGGACACCGGGGAGCTGTTTTTT
TRBJ2-7 | - | TRBV9 | - | CASSVEDGTLNF | TGTGCCAGCAGCGTAGAAGATGGGACTCTTAACTTC
TRBJ1-1 | - | TRBV15 | - | CATSRPRGGTEAFF | TGTGCCACCAGCCGCCCGAGGGGGGGCACTGAAGCTTTCTTT
TRBJ2-7 | TRBD1 | TRBV7-9 | - | CASSFGRQGASYEQYF | TGTGCCAGCAGCTTCGGACGACAGGGGGCATCCTACGAGCAGTACTTC
TRBJ2-1 | TRBD2 | TRBV4-3 | once | CASSQEPSGGAYNEQFF | TGCGCCAGCAGCCAAGAGCCTAGCGGGGGGGCCTACAATGAGCAGTTCTTC
TRBJ2-7 | - | TRBV27 | - | CASSFVEGSEQYF | TGTGCCAGCAGTTTTGTTGAAGGGAGCGAGCAGTACTTC
TRBJ2-1 | TRBD2 | TRBV9 | - | CASSPRLAGGRDEQFF | TGTGCCAGCAGCCCGCGACTAGCGGGGGGGCGCGATGAGCAGTTCTTC
TRBJ1-1 | TRBD1 | TRBV6-6 | - | CASSYAGTGNTEAFF | TGTGCCAGCAGTTACGCCGGGACAGGGAACACTGAAGCTTTCTTT
TRBJ1-2 | - | TRBV10-1 | - | CASSESLQSGYTF | TGCGCCAGCAGTGAGTCGTTACAGTCTGGCTACACCTTC
TRBJ1-5 | TRBD1 | TRBV7-8 | - | CASSLVGQGFNQPQHF | TGTGCCAGCAGCTTAGTTGGACAGGGGTTCAATCAGCCCCAGCATTTT